This TCR beta chain was observed in a study of shared clonotypes between healthy human individuals. Only CD45RO-negative cells positively selected for CCR7 counted as naive CD8 cells, so terminally differentiated effector memory CD45RA+ cells were excluded. The CDR3 is made up of 17 amino acids. The germline CDR1 and CDR2 sequences are ENHRY and SYGVKD. 200 to 250 ng DNA, 30,000 or so T cell genomes, went into each sorted-subset replicate PCR. Only in-frame clones appear in the TCRdb table, and some are missing; sequencing was by immunoSEQ multiplex PCR. The sample yields about 2 million clones, approximately 94% seen once. Study findings and constraints: Shared clonotypes: 4.5% to 6% naive CD4, about 3.5% naive CD8, 2.3% memory CD4, 0.35% to 0.5% memory CD8.

Comments on this clone: What it binds is unknown. One end of the junction fails to match germline, which may point to a read error.

The sequence derives from a man younger than 35 in good health. Sequenced input: naive CD8+ T cells sorted from blood. The chain couples TRBV10-3 to TRBJ2-1; D might be TRBD2 (6 bases). The CDR3 here is CAISSSLLASSYNERFF. In DNA, the CDR3 is TGTGCCATCAGTTCTTCTCTACTAGCAAGCTCCTACAATGAGCGGTTCTTC.